This record concerns one T cell receptor beta chain sequence. Its antigen is not identified. PCR used 60 Vbeta primers and 13 Jbeta primers. Using immunoSEQ multiplex PCR, the repertoire was profiled, and TCRdb retains in-frame clones only, with some absent. The sample includes 170,000 or so clones, more than 70% seen only once; the top ten take 0.38%. V shed 7 bases, J shed 6 bases, and the junction held 12 bases outside the gene matches. Germline CDR1 reads SNHLY; CDR2 reads FYNNEI. There are 18 residues in the CDR3. The data were obtained in a study of cytomegalovirus exposure and HLA in healthy donors. The wider study: T cells numbering around 190 million yielded more than 100 million unique TCR beta sequences in an earlier analysis. Most donors, 70% to 85% of more than 300 genotyped, fell in the Caucasian-associated ancestry cluster.

Study-level results: Roughly 170 TCR beta chains were listed as cytomegalovirus-associated. A missense variant in DCLRE1C was later tied to TCR beta V- and J-gene trimming.

The gene calls are TRBV2 and TRBJ2-1; 16 nucleotides line up with TRBD2. Sequencing input: PBMCs. This TCR came from a boy between 2 and 15 years old in good health and CMV-seronegative. The CDR3 reads CASTPGLAGGPTFNEQFF. CDR3 in DNA: TGTGCCAGCACTCCGGGACTAGCGGGAGGGCCCACCTTCAATGAGCAGTTCTTC.